The 18 T cell receptor beta chains presented below share a single source sample, sequenced in a study of PD-L1 blockade in urothelial cancer. Clones were read by immunoSEQ multiplex PCR, and TCRdb kept only the in-frame ones, dropping some. The sample contains 100,000 to 150,000 clones, approximately 88% of which appear only once. Time point described: pretreatment peripheral blood. Source: PBMCs, taken around atezolizumab (anti-PD-L1) treatment. These receptor sequences come from a man between 50 and 59 years old with urothelial cancer.

CDR3 in amino acids: CASSEGQGFGEQFF. In DNA form, the CDR3 reads TGCGCCAGCAGCGAGGGACAGGGGTTCGGTGAGCAGTTCTTC. The chain uses TRBV5-1 and TRBJ2-1; 10 positions match TRBD1. This CDR3 is built from 14 residues. The J segment lost 9 bases and the V segment lost 4 bases, leaving 7 bases of the junction unmatched. Germline CDR1 is SGHRS and CDR2 is YFSETQ.

The rearrangement joins TRBV25-1 to TRBJ1-2, with a tentative D call TRBD1 (6 bases). Trimming took off 4 bases at V and 8 bases at J, with 14 bases between the two ends. Germline values: CDR1 MGHDK, CDR2 SYGVNS. The length of the CDR3 is 13 residues. The CDR3, as DNA: TGTGCCAGCAGTGGCCCCTGGACAGTAGGCTACACCTTC. The encoded protein is CASSGPWTVGYTF.

A single count supports this clone. The chain is built from TRBV10-1 and TRBJ1-5; unclear D gene. V lost 8 bases and J lost 0, with 8 bases in between. Germline V lookup: CDR1 WNHNN, CDR2 SYGVQD (reference sequence). There are 13 residues in the CDR3. The CDR3 nucleotides read TGCGCCAGCCAAAGAGATAGCAATCAGCCCCAGCATTTT. Protein sequence: CASQRDSNQPQHF.

Turning to this clone: Other DNA sequences from this sample encode an identical CDR3 as well. CDR3 in amino acids: CASSMRETQYF. CDR3 bases: TGTGCCAGTAGTATGAGAGAGACCCAGTACTTC. The rearrangement links TRBV19 to TRBJ2-5; D is ambiguous. The germline gives CDR1 LNHDA, CDR2 SQIVND (reference sequence). Trimming stripped 3 bases from V and 4 bases from J, with 3 bases between. The CDR3 is 11 amino acids.

This chain joins TRBV27 and TRBJ2-1, with 10 nucleotides matching TRBD2. The CDR3 covers 16 residues. Per the germline V gene, CDR1 is MNHEY and CDR2 is SMNVEV (reference sequence). V dropped 2 bases and J dropped 4; count of bases not matched to a gene: 5. The DNA of the CDR3 is TGTGCCAGCAGTTTAGGCCCAGCGGGAGGGTACAATGAGCAGTTCTTC. Amino acids: CASSLGPAGGYNEQFF.

The rearrangement joins TRBV25-1 to TRBJ2-1; TRBD2 matches at 7 bases. There are 13 residues in the CDR3. Germline assignment: CDR1 MGHDK and CDR2 SYGVNS. J was trimmed by 9 bases and V by 10 bases; bases with no gene match: 12. The CDR3 reads CATRGVGWGEQFF. The CDR3 DNA follows: TGTGCCACCCGGGGGGTCGGTTGGGGTGAGCAGTTCTTC. Combining the CDR3 with reference TRBV25-1 and TRBJ2-1 gives the whole variable domain EADIYQTPRYLVIGTGKKITLECSQTMGHDKMYWYQQDPGMELHLIHYSYGVNSTEKGDLSSESTVSRIRTEHFPLTLESARPSHTSQYLCATRGVGWGEQFFGPGTRLTVL.

This clone has a handful of counts. V and J are TRBV15 and TRBJ1-5, with no clear D. Per germline, CDR1 LNHNV and CDR2 YYDKDF (reference sequence). Trimming removed 1 base from V and 5 bases from J, with 9 bases in between. This CDR3 is built from 14 residues. Here the CDR3 DNA reads TGTGCCACCAGCAGAGGGCGGGCTTATCAGCCCCAGCATTTT. Protein sequence: CATSRGRAYQPQHF. The full variable domain, completed using reference TRBV15 and TRBJ1-5, is DAMVIQNPRYQVTQFGKPVTLSCSQTLNHNVMYWYQQKSSQAPKLLFHYYDKDFNNEADTPDNFQSRRPNTSFCFLDIRSPGLGDTAMYLCATSRGRAYQPQHFGDGTRLSIL.

This clone was seen once. This chain uses TRBV18 with TRBJ2-1; D may be TRBD1 (8 bases). Trimming removed 5 bases at V and 13 bases at J, with 18 bases between. The CDR3 sequence is 13 residues long. The germline CDR1 and CDR2 sequences are KGHSH and LQKENI. In nucleotides, the CDR3 is TGTGCCAGCTCAACCGACAGGGGAGGGCTTCAGTTCTTC. This translates into CASSTDRGGLQFF.

The gene calls are TRBV5-1 and TRBJ2-2; D uncertain. The CDR3 totals 15 residues. Trimming took 4 bases from V and 0 from J, leaving 10 bases between them. The germline CDR1 and CDR2 sequences are SGHRS and YFSETQ. Written as DNA, the CDR3 is TGCGCCAGCAGCGGTAGAAATTCGAACACCGGGGAGCTGTTTTTT. Translation: CASSGRNSNTGELFF. Drawing the rest from reference TRBV5-1 and TRBJ2-2, the complete variable domain is KAGVTQTPRYLIKTRGQQVTLSCSPISGHRSVSWYQQTPGQGLQFLFEYFSETQRNKGNFPGRFSGRQFSNSRSEMNVSTLELGDSALYLCASSGRNSNTGELFFGEGSRLTVL.

The rearrangement uses TRBV6-1 and TRBJ1-5; maybe TRBD1 (5 bases). This CDR3 comprises 13 residues. Trimming stripped 4 bases from V and 4 bases from J, with 8 bases between. In germline, CDR1 is MNHNS, CDR2 SASEGT. As DNA, the CDR3 is TGTGCCAGCAGTGCCAGGGAAAATCAGCCCCAGCATTTT. It yields the protein CASSARENQPQHF.

The CDR3 bases are TGTGCCAGCAGTTCCGAACTAGCGGGAGTGCCTATCGGGGAGCTGTTTTTT. Its translation: CASSSELAGVPIGELFF. The rearrangement uses TRBV27 and TRBJ2-2; 11 nucleotides align to TRBD2. This CDR3 is 17 amino acids long. V shed 4 bases, J shed 7 bases, and the junction held 11 bases outside the gene matches. Germline V gene data show CDR1 as MNHEY and CDR2 as SMNVEV (reference sequence).

The CDR3 spells CASSLLGARGNTIYF. CDR3 nucleotides: TGTGCCAGCAGCCTATTGGGGGCGCGTGGAAACACCATATATTTT. The chain carries TRBV6-6 and TRBJ1-3; a possible D gene is TRBD1 (6 bases). This CDR3 comprises 15 residues. In germline, CDR1 is MNHNY, CDR2 SVGAGI (reference sequence). The V gene lost 6 bases and the J gene lost 3 bases, with 15 bases spanning the gap.

This chain joins TRBV2 and TRBJ2-1, with TRBD2 as a possible D gene (5 bases). The CDR3 has 17 residues. V lost 0 bases and J lost 3, with 15 bases in between. From germline, CDR1 is SNHLY and CDR2 FYNNEI. The CDR3 nucleotides read TGTGCCAGCAGTGAAGCTAGCGTCTCAATCGGCTACAATGAGCAGTTCTTC. Translation: CASSEASVSIGYNEQFF. The entire variable domain, with the rest obtained from reference TRBV2 and TRBJ2-1, is as follows: EPEVTQTPSHQVTQMGQEVILRCVPISNHLYFYWYRQILGQKVEFLVSFYNNEISEKSEIFDDQFSVERPDGSNFTLKIRSTKLEDSAMYFCASSEASVSIGYNEQFFGPGTRLTVL.

The rearrangement uses TRBV9 and TRBJ2-5, with unresolved D. Trimming took off 0 bases at V and 4 bases at J, with 10 bases between the two ends. The CDR3 contains 14 residues. Germline lookup yields CDR1 SGDLS and CDR2 YYNGEE. The CDR3 nucleotides read TGTGCCAGCAGCGTAGGGTACGGTGGAGAGACCCAGTACTTC. Residues: CASSVGYGGETQYF.

The chain links TRBV30 to TRBJ2-2; the match to TRBD2 covers 10 bases. Germline CDR1 reads GTSNPN; CDR2 reads SVGIG (reference sequence). V lost 2 bases, J lost 6 bases, and 6 bases stayed unmatched. The CDR3 has 15 amino acids. This chain's CDR3 is CAWSKGLASPGELFF. The CDR3 DNA reads TGTGCCTGGAGTAAGGGACTAGCGTCCCCCGGGGAGCTGTTTTTT.

This sequence joins TRBV4-1 and TRBJ2-2; TRBD1 is a possible D gene (6 bases). Trimming took off 0 bases at V and 5 bases at J, with 10 bases between the two ends. CDR3 length: 15 residues. CDR1 is MGHRA and CDR2 is YSYEKL in the germline V gene. CDR3 nucleotides: TGCGCCAGCAGCCAAGAGGGGGCGAGGACCGGGGAGCTGTTTTTT. Protein: CASSQEGARTGELFF.

The rearrangement links TRBV9 to TRBJ1-2, with a possible D match to TRBD1 (6 bases). The CDR3 totals 15 residues. Trimming left V 0 bases short and J 7 bases short, with 16 bases between. Germline loops: CDR1 SGDLS, CDR2 YYNGEE. The CDR3 DNA follows: TGTGCCAGCAGCGTAGCAGTGGGTCAGGGGCCTGGCTACACCTTC. Protein product: CASSVAVGQGPGYTF. The full variable domain, in which reference TRBV9 and TRBJ1-2 provide the parts outside the CDR3, is DSGVTQTPKHLITATGQRVTLRCSPRSGDLSVYWYQQSLDQGLQFLIQYYNGEERAKGNILERFSAQQFPDLHSELNLSSLELGDSALYFCASSVAVGQGPGYTFGSGTRLTVV.

In its sample, this clone was seen once. The chain combines TRBV5-1 with TRBJ2-1; TRBD2 agrees at 10 bases. CDR1 SGHRS and CDR2 YFSETQ come from the germline V gene. CDR3 length equals 15 residues. V gave up 4 bases and J gave up 8 bases; unmatched junction bases: 9. The CDR3 region has the DNA TGCGCCAGCAGCCCAGGGTCAGCGGGAGGGTATGAGCAGTTCTTC. Protein sequence: CASSPGSAGGYEQFF.